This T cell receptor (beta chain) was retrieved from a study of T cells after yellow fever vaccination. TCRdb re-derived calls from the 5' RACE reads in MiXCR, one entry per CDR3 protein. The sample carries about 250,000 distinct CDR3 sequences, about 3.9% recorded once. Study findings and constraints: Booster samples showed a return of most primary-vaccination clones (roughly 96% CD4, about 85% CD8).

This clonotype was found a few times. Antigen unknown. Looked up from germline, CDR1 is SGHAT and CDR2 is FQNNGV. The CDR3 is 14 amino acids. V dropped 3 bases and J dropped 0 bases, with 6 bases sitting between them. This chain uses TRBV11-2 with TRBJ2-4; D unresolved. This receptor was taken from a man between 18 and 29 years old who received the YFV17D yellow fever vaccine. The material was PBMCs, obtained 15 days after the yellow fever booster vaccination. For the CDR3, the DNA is TGTGCCAGCAGCTTGGATCTAGCCAAAAACATTCAGTACTTC. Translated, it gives CASSLDLAKNIQYF.